The present T cell receptor beta chain was sequenced within a study of post-analysis software for immune sequencing data (dated by TCRdb to about 2015). Background on the whole study: Disease courses on record covered relapsing-remitting, secondary progressive and progressive-relapsing multiple sclerosis, though some patients had no subtype annotation. The patient repertoires were set against around eleven previously published healthy control repertoires from donors whose ages ranged from roughly 6 to 26 years. A subset of samples was prepared in parallel using single-end sample barcoding, then pooled and co-amplified after Illumina adapter ligation.

Library preparation used PCR. Instrument on record: Illumina HiSeq 2500. Unique molecular identifiers were incorporated into TCR beta cDNA libraries to reduce PCR and sequencing biases. About 0.5 million cDNA molecules were obtained for every 1 to 10 million input T cells, so each molecule roughly corresponded to one T cell. The patient libraries were prepared and sequenced with the same protocol used for the earlier healthy control dataset. Samples belonging to the same batch were prepared together, multiplexed and sequenced on a shared HiSeq lane. As for the authors' bioinformatics: Raw barcoded reads were processed with MIGEC, discarding single-read molecular identifier groups before consensus assembly and CDR3 extraction. VDJtools was used for post-analysis of the clonotype tables, and diversity was normalized by down-sampling every dataset to the size of the smallest sample. To correct batch-related cross-sample contamination, repertoire overlap clustering matched CDR3 amino acid sequences but not nucleotide sequences. TCRdb ran its own pipeline on the public reads, namely fastp trimming at Q25 and MiXCR clone calling, and kept in-frame beta chains. Merged by CDR3 protein, the rows form single entries marked with the most common genes and DNA. TCRdb assigned the V and J calls; the authors' analysis was not used. For this sample the table gives more than 500,000 distinct CDR3 sequences, of which less than 40% were detected only once. Together, the top ten hold approximately 5.4% of the sample.

This clonotype came up once. The clone's antigen remains unknown. Qualities for individual bases were not recorded, and no much larger clone is one base off. To demonstrate the VDJtools post-analysis software, the study profiled TCR beta repertoires from the peripheral blood of some 13 young patients with multiple sclerosis. Multiple sclerosis patients were children and adolescents aged roughly 6 to 17 years. The V and J ends are trimmed by 4 bases and 3 bases, leaving 13 bases between them. The CDR3, from cysteine to phenylalanine, totals 14 residues. Only the CDR3 region is kept as DNA, spanning 42 bases read in frame from base 1. Via the germline V gene (reference sequence), CDR1 is SGHNT and CDR2 YYREEE. What the work shows at the level of the full study, not this receptor alone: Normalized Chao1 diversity was significantly lower in multiple sclerosis patients than controls, suggesting substantial peripheral T-cell clonal expansion. Significantly higher frequencies in patients than in controls were found for a few TRBV segments, including TRBV5-6, TRBV5-1 and TRBV20-1. The multiple sclerosis patient group was slightly younger than the control group. When samples were clustered directly using the F measure, samples prepared in the same batch co-clustered strongly, which prompted a batch-effect correction.

The source is a girl aged 2 to 17 with multiple sclerosis. The specimen sequenced was blood. This receptor chain uses TRBV5-4 and TRBJ2-5; the D gene cannot be named for sure. The CDR3 region: CASSPDTTKETQYF. The sequenced DNA is TGTGCCAGCAGCCCCGACACCACGAAAGAGACCCAGTACTTC.